The clone carrying this T cell receptor (beta chain) was picked up many times. This entry comes from a study of spatial heterogeneity in lung cancer. The time point here: blood at routine non-recurrence follow-up after resection. Each CDR3 protein gets one entry after TCRdb re-called the 5' RACE reads with MiXCR. Of tens of thousands of distinct CDR3 sequences listed, 7.5% to 10% are singletons. CDR1 and CDR2 from the germline V gene are MGHRA and YSYEKL. Trimming cost V 3 bases and J 1 base, with 9 bases left between them. There are 14 residues in the CDR3. Here the sequenced sample was PBMCs, taken at follow-up. The rearrangement links TRBV4-1 to TRBJ2-5; the D is unclear. The sequence was obtained from a female donor with early-stage non-small cell lung cancer. The CDR3 loop reads CASSQSSGQETQYF. For the CDR3, the DNA is TGCGCCAGCAGCCAGAGTAGTGGCCAAGAGACCCAGTACTTC.